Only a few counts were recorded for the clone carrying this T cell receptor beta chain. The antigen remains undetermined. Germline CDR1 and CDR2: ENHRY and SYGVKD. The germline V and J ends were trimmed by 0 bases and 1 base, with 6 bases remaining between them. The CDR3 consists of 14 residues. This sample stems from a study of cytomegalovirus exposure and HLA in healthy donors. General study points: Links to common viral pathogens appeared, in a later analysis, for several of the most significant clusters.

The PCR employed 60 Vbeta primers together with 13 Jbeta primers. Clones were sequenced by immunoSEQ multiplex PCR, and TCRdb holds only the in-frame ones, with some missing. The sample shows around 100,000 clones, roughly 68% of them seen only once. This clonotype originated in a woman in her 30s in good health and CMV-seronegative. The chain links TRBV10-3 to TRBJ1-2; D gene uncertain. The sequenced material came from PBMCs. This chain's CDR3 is CAISESRSNYGYTF. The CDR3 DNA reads TGTGCCATCAGTGAGTCTAGGAGTAACTATGGCTACACCTTC.